This TCR beta chain emerged from a study of blood T cell repertoires in COVID-19. Study overall: The United States, Italy and Spain supplied acute and convalescent COVID-19 samples. The analysed material was cDNA or gDNA that came from T cells, B-cell-depleted T cells, or PBMCs.

Original processing methods: For nucleated cells, counts were estimated from reference gene primer amplification. The assay was immunoSEQ multiplex PCR, and TCRdb's table has in-frame clones only and misses some. V and J calls and clone size are as listed in that table; D and trimming were resolved from the DNA. The table records 65,000 or so clones, 75% to 85% of them present only once. Germline CDR1 reads LGHDT; CDR2 reads YNNKEL (reference sequence). V dropped 4 bases and J dropped 4 bases, with 13 bases sitting between them. The CDR3 length is 14 residues. Sample: peripheral blood. The TCR comes from a man at least 80 years old with acute or convalescent COVID-19. The rearrangement links TRBV3-1 (or the pseudogene TRBV3-2) to TRBJ2-5; D uncertain. CDR3 sequence (DNA): TGTGCCAGCAGCCCTCGAGCGAGGCCAGAGACCCAGTACTTC. It specifies CASSPRARPETQYF.